The clone carrying this TCR beta chain was recorded once. No antigen is known for it. Patients were ineligible given autoimmune disease history or systemic immunosuppression. This sample stems from a study of OX40 agonist ivuxolimab in advanced cancers. Study-level information: People in dose escalation had one of these cancers: hepatocellular carcinoma, melanoma, renal cell or head and neck cancer. Prior anti-PD-1, anti-PD-L1 or anti-CTLA-4 therapy was allowed; about 39% had some. General study results and limits: More expanded clones were found, on average, in CD8+ than in CD4+ T cells.

TCRdb keeps only in-frame clones here, not all; method: immunoSEQ multiplex PCR. The sample lists around 53,000 clones, roughly nine tenths seen once, with around 6.7% in the top ten. This CDR3 comprises 14 residues. Germline CDR1 and CDR2: MNHNS and SASEGT. V was cut by 3 bases and J by 2 bases, with 8 bases left in between. The sequence came from an adult with an advanced solid tumor such as melanoma, head and neck, liver or kidney cancer. V is TRBV6-1 and J is TRBJ1-3; no clear D gene. The sample here was CD4+ or CD8+ T cells sorted from blood, taken in a trial of the OX40 agonist ivuxolimab. The CDR3 spells CASSDTGTGNTIYF. The CDR3 DNA is TGTGCCAGCAGTGATACGGGGACTGGAAACACCATATATTTT.